A single sample gave rise to the 11 T cell receptor beta chains below, sequenced in a study of molecular identifiers for immune sequencing clone quantification listed by TCRdb under 2018. Library preparation used PCR. The sequencing machine was an Illumina HiSeq 4000. TCRdb trimmed the raw reads at Q25, called clones with MiXCR and kept productive beta chains. Rows are combined by CDR3 protein, so each entry shows the most common genes and DNA. The table for this sample lists more than 50,000 distinct CDR3 sequences; about 19% of them were counted only once. The ten largest clones take up around 1.4% of the sample. Input material: naive CD8+ T cells from blood, with Jurkat cell RNA spiked in. The cell subset or site label of this sample denotes: FACS-sorted CD8+CD4-CCR7+CD45RA+ naive T cells. These receptors all stem from a human donor in good health. Some libraries in this study had Jurkat cell RNA spiked in.

Ten or more counts support this clonotype. CDR3 DNA sequence: TGTGCCAGCAGTCCTCAATCCCCGGGAGCTGTTGGCAATCAGCCCCAGCATTTT. Translated: CASSPQSPGAVGNQPQHF. V gene TRBV27 combines with J gene TRBJ1-5; D is ambiguous. V gave up 5 bases and J gave up 2 bases, with 22 bases separating them. This CDR3 contains 18 residues. The germline V gene has CDR1 MNHEY and CDR2 SMNVEV (reference sequence).

The sample holds a few counts of this clonotype. A much larger clone sits a single nucleotide away, making a read error possible. This chain connects TRBV7-9 to TRBJ2-7, with a tentative D call TRBD2 (6 bases). CDR1 is SEHNR and CDR2 is FQNEAQ in the germline V gene (reference sequence). The CDR3 totals 13 residues. This CDR3 is CASSLELAYELYF. DNA for the CDR3: TGTGCCAGCAGCTTAGAACTAGCCTACGAGCTGTACTTC.

This clonotype was found a few times. The rearrangement links TRBV7-9 to TRBJ2-1, with 9 positions matching TRBD2. The CDR3 runs 16 residues. The V segment lost 0 bases and the J segment 5 bases; nucleotides outside the gene matches: 5. Germline CDR1 is SEHNR and CDR2 is FQNEAQ (reference sequence). The CDR3 spells CASSLAKIAGDNEQFF. Here the CDR3 DNA reads TGTGCCAGCAGCTTAGCGAAAATAGCGGGAGACAATGAGCAGTTCTTC.

This clonotype was detected many times. The rearrangement joins TRBV7-3 to TRBJ2-2, with a possible D match to TRBD2 (6 bases). Germline loops: CDR1 SGHTA, CDR2 FQGTGA. The CDR3 extends over 14 amino acids. The V and J ends lost 5 bases and 4 bases respectively, with 11 bases between them. The CDR3 coding sequence is TGTGCCAGCAGCGTACTAGCTCTCACCGGGGAGCTGTTTTTT. Amino acids: CASSVLALTGELFF.

This clonotype rates as medium-sized. The J gene is TRBJ2-3, the V gene TRBV29-1; 10 positions agree with TRBD2. The J segment lost 3 bases and the V segment lost 6 bases, leaving 12 bases of the junction unmatched. Looked up from germline, CDR1 is SQVTM and CDR2 is ANQGSEA. The CDR3 has 16 residues. The DNA of the CDR3 is TGCAGCGTATTTAAATGGACTAGCGGTTCGACAGATACGCAGTATTTT. It encodes CSVFKWTSGSTDTQYF.

J is TRBJ1-1 and V is TRBV12-3 or TRBV12-4, with TRBD1 identical over 8 bases. V shed 3 bases, J shed 2 bases, and the junction held 5 bases outside the gene matches. This CDR3 contains 15 residues. CDR3 protein: CASSFQGASNTEAFF. CDR3 coding DNA: TGTGCCAGCAGTTTCCAGGGGGCTTCAAACACTGAAGCTTTCTTT.

This clonotype was counted many times. DNA of the CDR3: TGTGCCAGCAGGCCAGCCGTAGTTGGAAACACCATATATTTT. Residues: CASRPAVVGNTIYF. The V and J genes are TRBV12-3 or TRBV12-4 and TRBJ1-3; D is unresolved. There are 14 residues in the CDR3. V lost 6 bases and J lost 3, with 12 bases in between.

With respect to this clonotype: A clone one base away is much larger, so this may be a read error. The rearrangement joins TRBV20-1 to TRBJ1-2; D is unclear. Germline CDR1 and CDR2: DFQATT and SNEGSKA (reference sequence). The CDR3 has 17 residues. V lost 3 bases and J 2 bases, leaving 22 bases between the germline ends. The CDR3 sequence: CSASDHLMQERNYGYTF. CDR3 nucleotide sequence: TGCAGTGCTAGTGATCACCTCATGCAGGAGAGGAACTATGGCTACACCTTC.

CDR3 in DNA: TGTGCCGGCAACACCGGGAGGCCCTACGAGCAGTACTTC. Translated, it gives CAGNTGRPYEQYF. The rearrangement links TRBV2 to TRBJ2-7; 7 bases map to TRBD2. Looked up from germline, CDR1 is SNHLY and CDR2 is FYNNEI. V lost 11 bases to trimming and J lost 2 bases; unmatched junction nucleotides: 9. CDR3 size: 13 residues.

This clonotype was counted many times. V and J are TRBV7-8 and TRBJ2-2; no reliable D call. Germline loops: CDR1 SGHVS, CDR2 FQNEAQ. Trimming took 2 bases from V and 6 from J, leaving 4 bases between them. The CDR3 length is 12 residues. Here the CDR3 reads CASSLRPGELFF. The CDR3 DNA reads as TGTGCCAGCAGCTTACGTCCCGGGGAGCTGTTTTTT.

Details on this clonotype: A read error is possible here, since a much larger clone lies one base away. The CDR3 does not close with the conserved phenylalanine or tryptophan, likely indicating a read error. The chain uses TRBV30 and TRBJ2-5; D possibly matches TRBD1 or TRBD2 (5 bases each). The V gene lost 4 bases and the J gene lost 1 base, with 19 bases spanning the gap. Germline V gives CDR1 GTSNPN, CDR2 SVGIG (reference sequence). The length of the CDR3 is 16 residues. CDR3 coding DNA: TGTGCCTGGACCCTATTCGAACAGGACTTCCAAGAGACCCAGTACTCC. Its protein product is CAWTLFEQDFQETQYS.